These T cell receptor beta chains were read from a single sample in a study of shared clonotypes between healthy human individuals. Libraries were prepared by immunoSEQ multiplex PCR; TCRdb keeps only in-frame clonotypes and omits some of them. The top ten clones hold roughly 22% of a sample with about 700,000 clones, about 91% of them seen once. Sequenced input: naive CD8+ T cells sorted from blood. These receptors all come from a young man in good health. Each CDR3 is given with its conserved first and last residue. A D gene is named only where the DNA matches it firmly. Rows give clone size only sometimes, using once, few, many, or a class for an expanded clone.

j_call: TRBJ2-3
clone_size: NA
v_call: TRBV2
d_call: NA
cdr3_length: 15
cdr3_nt: TGTGCCAGCAGTGCCGGGGCAGGCTCGAGGGATACGCAGTATTTT
cdr3_aa: CASSAGAGSRDTQYF

j_call: TRBJ2-7
clone_size: NA
v_call: TRBV5-5
d_call: NA
cdr3_length: 14
cdr3_nt: TGTGCCAGCAGCTTGGTTGGCCTATCCGACGAGCAGTACTTC
cdr3_aa: CASSLVGLSDEQYF

j_call: TRBJ2-2
clone_size: NA
v_call: TRBV5-1
d_call: NA
cdr3_length: 18
cdr3_nt: TGCGCCAGCAGCTTGGAGGTCGGTCTCGGGACTAACACCGGGGAGCTGTTTTTT
cdr3_aa: CASSLEVGLGTNTGELFF

j_call: TRBJ2-5
clone_size: NA
v_call: TRBV27
d_call: NA
cdr3_length: 13
cdr3_nt: NA
cdr3_aa: CASSTSYQETQYF

j_call: TRBJ2-1
clone_size: NA
v_call: TRBV5-1
d_call: TRBD2
cdr3_length: 18
cdr3_nt: TGCGCCAGCAGCTTGGCCTTGACTAGCGGGTTCGGGGACAATGAGCAGTTCTTC
cdr3_aa: CASSLALTSGFGDNEQFF

j_call: TRBJ1-5
clone_size: NA
v_call: TRBV7-4
d_call: NA
cdr3_length: 15
cdr3_nt: TGTGCCAGCGAACCCAACAGGGTCCACAATCAGCCCCAGCATTTT
cdr3_aa: CASEPNRVHNQPQHF

j_call: TRBJ1-4
clone_size: NA
v_call: TRBV28
d_call: NA
cdr3_length: 15
cdr3_nt: TGTGCCAGCAGGACTACAGGTCTCTCGAATGAAAAACTGTTTTTT
cdr3_aa: CASRTTGLSNEKLFF

j_call: TRBJ2-4
clone_size: NA
v_call: TRBV7-9
d_call: NA
cdr3_length: 15
cdr3_nt: TGTGCCAGCAGCTTCCTGGGTTTAGCCAAAAACATTCAGTACTTC
cdr3_aa: CASSFLGLAKNIQYF

j_call: TRBJ2-1
clone_size: NA
v_call: TRBV7-9
d_call: NA
cdr3_length: 16
cdr3_nt: TGTGCCAGCAGCCCCGCCGAAAATACCATCTACAATGAGCAGTTCTTC
cdr3_aa: CASSPAENTIYNEQFF

j_call: TRBJ1-1
clone_size: NA
v_call: TRBV14
d_call: TRBD1
cdr3_length: 17
cdr3_nt: TGTGCCAGCAGCCTCCCTGACAGGGCTACCCTGAACACTGAAGCTTTCTTT
cdr3_aa: CASSLPDRATLNTEAFF

j_call: TRBJ2-2
clone_size: NA
v_call: TRBV5-4
d_call: NA
cdr3_length: 13
cdr3_nt: TGTGCCAGCAGCTCCAGGGGGGCCGGGGAGCTGTTTTTT
cdr3_aa: CASSSRGAGELFF

j_call: TRBJ1-2
clone_size: NA
v_call: TRBV19
d_call: NA
cdr3_length: 14
cdr3_nt: TGTGCCAGTAGCCCGGCTCAAGGGGACTATGGCTACACCTTC
cdr3_aa: CASSPAQGDYGYTF

j_call: TRBJ2-2
clone_size: NA
v_call: TRBV10-1
d_call: NA
cdr3_length: 17
cdr3_nt: TGCGCCAGCAGTGATAACACAATCACGACGAACACCGGGGAGCTGTTTTTT
cdr3_aa: CASSDNTITTNTGELFF

j_call: TRBJ2-1
clone_size: NA
v_call: TRBV28
d_call: NA
cdr3_length: 11
cdr3_nt: TGTGCCAGCAGTTTAGAGGACGAGGAGTTCTTC
cdr3_aa: CASSLEDEEFF

j_call: TRBJ2-3
clone_size: NA
v_call: TRBV7-6
d_call: TRBD1
cdr3_length: 16
cdr3_nt: TGTGCCAGCAGCTTAGCGACAGGGGCCTTCACAGATACGCAGTATTTT
cdr3_aa: CASSLATGAFTDTQYF

j_call: TRBJ1-5
clone_size: few
v_call: TRBV6-5
d_call: NA
cdr3_length: 13
cdr3_nt: TGTGCCAGCAGCCTCAGTAGCAATCAGCCCCAGCATTTT
cdr3_aa: CASSLSSNQPQHF

j_call: TRBJ2-2
clone_size: NA
v_call: TRBV7-9
d_call: TRBD2
cdr3_length: 17
cdr3_nt: TGTGCCAGCAGCTTAGGGGAGCGGGAGTATGACACCGGGGAGCTGTTTTTT
cdr3_aa: CASSLGEREYDTGELFF

j_call: TRBJ2-1
clone_size: NA
v_call: TRBV11-2
d_call: NA
cdr3_length: 15
cdr3_nt: TGTGCCAGCAGCTTAGGAGTTACAGGGTGGAATGAGCAGTTCTTC
cdr3_aa: CASSLGVTGWNEQFF

j_call: TRBJ2-1
clone_size: once
v_call: TRBV5-6
d_call: TRBD2
cdr3_length: 12
cdr3_nt: TGTGCCAGCAGCTTCGCGGGGGGTTTGGAGTTCTTC
cdr3_aa: CASSFAGGLEFF

j_call: TRBJ2-2
clone_size: few
v_call: TRBV4-3
d_call: TRBD2
cdr3_length: 19
cdr3_nt: TGCGCCAGCAGCCACACCGGACTAGCGGGAGCAGGTACCCCGGGGGAGCTGTTTTTT
cdr3_aa: CASSHTGLAGAGTPGELFF

j_call: TRBJ2-7
clone_size: once
v_call: TRBV7-9
d_call: TRBD1
cdr3_length: 15
cdr3_nt: TGTGCCAGCAGCCCGGAAGACAGGGGGTTCGGCGAGCAGTACTTC
cdr3_aa: CASSPEDRGFGEQYF

j_call: TRBJ2-5
clone_size: NA
v_call: TRBV28
d_call: NA
cdr3_length: 14
cdr3_nt: TGTGCCAGCCGGGGGTTCGGACAGCAAGAGACCCAGTACTTC
cdr3_aa: CASRGFGQQETQYF

j_call: TRBJ1-4
clone_size: NA
v_call: TRBV4-1
d_call: NA
cdr3_length: 16
cdr3_nt: TGCGCCAGCAGCCCACAATCAACGGGGCCTAATGAAAAACTGTTTTTT
cdr3_aa: CASSPQSTGPNEKLFF

j_call: TRBJ2-2
clone_size: NA
v_call: TRBV13
d_call: TRBD2
cdr3_length: 16
cdr3_nt: TGTGCCAGCAGCACGTCACTAGCGGGAGTCAACGGGGAGCTGTTTTTT
cdr3_aa: CASSTSLAGVNGELFF

j_call: TRBJ2-7
clone_size: NA
v_call: TRBV29-1
d_call: TRBD2
cdr3_length: 15
cdr3_nt: TGCAGCGTCGGGACTAGCGCTTTGTGGAGCGACGAGCAGTACTTC
cdr3_aa: CSVGTSALWSDEQYF

j_call: TRBJ2-1
clone_size: NA
v_call: TRBV4-1
d_call: NA
cdr3_length: 16
cdr3_nt: TGCGCCAGCAGCCAAGAAGGGGCCAACTCGTACAATGAGCAGTTCTTC
cdr3_aa: CASSQEGANSYNEQFF

j_call: TRBJ1-2
clone_size: NA
v_call: TRBV27
d_call: NA
cdr3_length: 15
cdr3_nt: TGTGCCAGCAGTCCTTTACCGGCAGGGATAGATGGCTACACCTTC
cdr3_aa: CASSPLPAGIDGYTF

j_call: TRBJ2-1
clone_size: NA
v_call: TRBV7-3
d_call: NA
cdr3_length: 11
cdr3_nt: TGTGCCAGCAGCTCCGGTAATGAGCAGTTCTTC
cdr3_aa: CASSSGNEQFF

j_call: TRBJ1-4
clone_size: NA
v_call: TRBV15
d_call: NA
cdr3_length: 10
cdr3_nt: TGTGCCACCAGGGCGGAAAAACTGTTTTTT
cdr3_aa: CATRAEKLFF

j_call: TRBJ1-1
clone_size: few
v_call: TRBV27
d_call: NA
cdr3_length: 13
cdr3_nt: TGTGCCAGCAGTCCACAGGTGAACACTGAAGCTTTCTTT
cdr3_aa: CASSPQVNTEAFF

j_call: TRBJ2-1
clone_size: NA
v_call: TRBV6-6
d_call: NA
cdr3_length: 12
cdr3_nt: TGTGCCAGTACAGGGTTTCTGAATGAGCAGTTCTTC
cdr3_aa: CASTGFLNEQFF

j_call: TRBJ2-1
clone_size: NA
v_call: TRBV27
d_call: NA
cdr3_length: 14
cdr3_nt: TGTGCCAGCAGTTTATGGGGGGACAACAATGAGCAGTTCTTC
cdr3_aa: CASSLWGDNNEQFF